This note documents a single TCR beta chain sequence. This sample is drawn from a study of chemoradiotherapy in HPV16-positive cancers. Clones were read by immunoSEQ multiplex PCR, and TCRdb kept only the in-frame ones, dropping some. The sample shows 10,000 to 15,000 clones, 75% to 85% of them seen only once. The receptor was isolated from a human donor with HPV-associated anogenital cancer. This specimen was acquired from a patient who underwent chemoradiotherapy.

CDR3 residues: CASSQWGSGYGYTF. The CDR3 DNA is TGCGCCAGCAGCCAATGGGGTAGTGGTTATGGCTACACCTTC. This chain connects TRBV4-3 to TRBJ1-2; D gene uncertain. Trimming removed 2 bases at V and 5 bases at J, with 12 bases between. The CDR3 runs to 14 residues. Germline values: CDR1 LGHNA, CDR2 YSLEER.